The present T cell receptor (beta chain) was sequenced within a study of a mutant IDH1 vaccine in newly diagnosed glioma. The overall study: Patients, over weeks 1, 3, 5, 7, 11, 15, 19 and 23, received a total of eight vaccinations. With temozolomide cycles, or 4-6 weeks after radiotherapy alone, vaccination was started. Treated patients were around 60% male, about 40% female, mean age about 43 years.

Time point specified: week 23, last vaccination. Each dose of the vaccine consisted of 300 ug of mutant IDH1 20-mer peptide, with topical imiquimod. The donor cohort comprised cases of new WHO grade 3 or 4 IDH1-mutant, ATRX-lost astrocytoma. Clones were sequenced by immunoSEQ multiplex PCR, and TCRdb holds only the in-frame ones, with some missing. This sample has about 44,000 clones, with 91% found just once. With V trimmed by 3 bases and J by 7 bases, 5 bases remained unmatched. This CDR3 is built from 14 residues. Germline assignment: CDR1 MNHEY and CDR2 SMNVEV (reference sequence). Points on this clone: What it recognizes is unknown.

The receptor was derived from a man aged 50 to 60 with glioma. The sequenced sample was PBMCs, obtained from a glioma patient whose treatment included an IDH1 peptide vaccine. This sequence joins TRBV27 and TRBJ1-5; 8 bases match TRBD1. The CDR3 loop is CASSLTGVRQPQHF. The CDR3 coding sequence is TGTGCCAGCAGTTTGACAGGGGTACGACAGCCCCAGCATTTT.